Shown below are 10 T cell receptor beta chains from a single sample sequenced in a study of CD8 T cells in Susac syndrome. Reverse transcription of roughly 0.45 to 1 ug RNA was performed with random hexamers. TCRdb re-derived calls from the immunoSEQ multiplex PCR reads in MiXCR, one entry per CDR3 protein. This table holds about 150,000 distinct CDR3 sequences, about 94% found once. Specimen: CD8+ T cells from PBMCs. These TCRs come from a human donor with multiple sclerosis.

The rearrangement links TRBV7-9 to TRBJ1-1; D is perhaps TRBD1 (5 bases). Germline CDR1 reads SEHNR; CDR2 reads FQNEAQ (reference sequence). V lost 6 bases to trimming and J lost 4 bases, with 9 bases between them. This CDR3 spans 12 amino acids. The CDR3 coding sequence is TGTGCCAGCAGAAACGGGGGCACTGAAGCTTTCTTT. Its translation is CASRNGGTEAFF.

This chain links TRBV19 with TRBJ1-1, with 7 positions matching TRBD1. This CDR3 region has 15 residues. Germline CDR1 LNHDA, CDR2 SQIVND (reference sequence). Trimming took 3 bases from V and 1 from J; bases not matched to a gene: 5. CDR3 in amino acids: CASSMPGQQNTEAFF. In DNA, the CDR3 is TGTGCCAGTAGTATGCCGGGACAGCAGAACACTGAAGCTTTCTTT.

The rearrangement joins TRBV6-2 or TRBV6-3 to TRBJ2-7, with D uncertain. Germline lookup yields CDR1 MNHEY and CDR2 SVGEGT. Trimming removed 2 bases at V and 6 bases at J, with 11 bases between. The CDR3 sequence is 13 residues long. CDR3 nucleotides: TGTGCCAGCAGTTACGGGCTCTCCGTCGAGCAGTACTTC. This codes for CASSYGLSVEQYF.

This chain connects TRBV15 to TRBJ2-1, with 8 bases lining up with TRBD1. This CDR3 is built from 15 residues. Germline CDR1 is LNHNV and CDR2 is YYDKDF (reference sequence). Germline trimming cut 0 bases from V and 8 bases from J; bases unmatched to any gene: 6. CDR3 amino acids: CATSRDRGLIYEQFF. Written as DNA, the CDR3 is TGTGCCACCAGCAGAGACAGGGGGCTGATCTATGAGCAGTTCTTC.

The rearrangement links TRBV4-3 to TRBJ2-1, with 11 bases matching TRBD2. The length of the CDR3 is 17 residues. The V gene end was trimmed by 4 bases and the J gene end by 7 bases; junction bases not matched to a gene: 12. Germline V gives CDR1 LGHNA, CDR2 YSLEER. The CDR3 here is CASSPDTTSGVRNEQFF. In DNA, the CDR3 is TGCGCCAGCAGCCCGGACACGACTAGCGGGGTTCGGAATGAGCAGTTCTTC.

The rearrangement uses TRBV27 and TRBJ1-5; D gene ambiguous. Trimming took 0 bases from V and 1 from J, leaving 13 bases between them. Germline V gene sequence: CDR1 MNHEY, CDR2 SMNVEV (reference sequence). This CDR3 region has 17 residues. The CDR3 DNA is TGTGCCAGCAGTTTATCGGCTTATGGCAGGAGCAATCAGCCCCAGCATTTT. It specifies CASSLSAYGRSNQPQHF.

The chain is built from TRBV27 and TRBJ1-1; D gene ambiguous. Trimming removed 4 bases at V and 0 bases at J, with 6 bases between. This CDR3 is built from 13 residues. Germline CDR1 is MNHEY and CDR2 is SMNVEV (reference sequence). This CDR3 is CASSSRLNTEAFF. The CDR3 nucleotides read TGTGCCAGCAGTTCCCGCCTGAACACTGAAGCTTTCTTT.

The rearrangement joins TRBV30 to TRBJ2-7; D not resolved. The CDR3 sequence is 12 residues long. The germline gives CDR1 GTSNPN, CDR2 SVGIG (reference sequence). Deletions cut 3 bases from V and 1 base from J, with 7 bases between. This CDR3 reads CAWSTESYEQYF. DNA for the CDR3: TGTGCCTGGAGCACCGAATCCTACGAGCAGTACTTC.

A remark on this clonotype: One junction end does not reproduce the germline sequence, and a read error may be involved. The chain is built from TRBV2 and TRBJ2-1, with D tentatively TRBD1 (6 bases). This CDR3 comprises 12 residues. The germline gives CDR1 SNHLY, CDR2 FYNNEI. The CDR3 spells CASREEGVLEFF. The CDR3 coding sequence is TGTGCCAGCAGGGAAGAGGGGGTTTTGGAGTTCTTC. The complete variable domain, with remaining parts taken from reference TRBV2 and TRBJ2-1, reads EPEVTQTPSHQVTQMGQEVILRCVPISNHLYFYWYRQILGQKVEFLVSFYNNEISEKSEIFDDQFSVERPDGSNFTLKIRSTKLEDSAMYFCASREEGVLEFFGPGTRLTVL.

CDR3 residues: CATSSRQISPLHF. The CDR3 nucleotides are TGTGCCACCAGCAGCAGACAAATCTCACCCCTCCACTTT. The rearrangement links TRBV15 to TRBJ1-6; D unresolved. V lost 3 bases, J lost 10 bases, and 10 bases lay in between. This CDR3 contains 13 residues. Germline values: CDR1 LNHNV, CDR2 YYDKDF (reference sequence).